This entry features one T cell receptor beta chain sequence. These data are taken from a study of blood T cell repertoires in COVID-19. Donors were grouped by their self-reported clinical history. Germline trimming cut 0 bases from V and 5 bases from J; bases unmatched to any gene: 5. CDR1 MNHEY and CDR2 SMNVEV come from the germline V gene (reference sequence). CDR3 length: 16 amino acids. Generated by immunoSEQ multiplex PCR, the TCRdb table keeps only in-frame clones and is missing some. There are 250,000 to 350,000 clones in the sample; around 89% occur only once, and around 4.5% lies in the top ten.

The source material was PBMCs or T cells enriched from blood (not recorded which). This clonotype was obtained from a woman under 30 with acute COVID-19. This sequence joins TRBV27 and TRBJ2-2; 8 bases fit TRBD1. DNA for the CDR3: TGTGCCAGCAGTTTATCGGGGACAGGTCCTACCGGGGAGCTGTTTTTT. Protein sequence: CASSLSGTGPTGELFF.